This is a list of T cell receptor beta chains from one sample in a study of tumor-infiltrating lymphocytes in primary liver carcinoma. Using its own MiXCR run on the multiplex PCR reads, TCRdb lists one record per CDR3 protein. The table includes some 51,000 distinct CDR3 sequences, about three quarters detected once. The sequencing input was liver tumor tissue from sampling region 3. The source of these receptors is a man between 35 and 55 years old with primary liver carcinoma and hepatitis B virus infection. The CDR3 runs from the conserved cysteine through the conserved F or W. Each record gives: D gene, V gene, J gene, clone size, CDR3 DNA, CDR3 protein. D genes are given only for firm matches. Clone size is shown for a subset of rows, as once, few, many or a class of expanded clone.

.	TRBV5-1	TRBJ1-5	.	TGCGCCAGCAGCTTGGCAGGATTGAGAAATCGGCCCCAGCATTTT	CASSLAGLRNRPQHF
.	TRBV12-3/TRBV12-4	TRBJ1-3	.	TGTACCAGCAGTTTTGTTGGGGGAGGTGGAAACACCATATATTTT	CTSSFVGGGGNTIYF
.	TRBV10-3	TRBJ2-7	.	TGTGCCATCAGCGAGTCTAGCTGTGGCTCTACCGAGCAGTACTTC	CAISESSCGSTEQYF
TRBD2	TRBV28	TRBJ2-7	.	TGTGCCAGCAGTCCCAGACAAGGCTATCTAGCGGGAGGAACGGACGAGCAGTACTTC	CASSPRQGYLAGGTDEQYF
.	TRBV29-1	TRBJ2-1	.	TGCAGCCTTGAAGATATCTCGGGGGCTCTCCTACCCTACAATGGGCAATTCTTC	CSLEDISGALLPYNGQFF
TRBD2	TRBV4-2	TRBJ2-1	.	TGTGCCAGCAGCCAAGACCTAGCGGGATTGATGGATGGGCAGTTCTTC	CASSQDLAGLMDGQFF
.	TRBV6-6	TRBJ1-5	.	TGTGCTAGCAGTTACCGAGTAGAGTATAGCAATCAGCCCTGGCATTTT	CASSYRVEYSNQPWHF
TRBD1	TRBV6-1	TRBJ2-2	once	TGTGTCAGCACCCGACAGGGGGCAACGGTGGAGCTGTTTTTT	CVSTRQGATVELFF
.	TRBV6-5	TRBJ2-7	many	TGTGCCACCCGTCTTAACGCGGGTTGGAAGCAGTACTTC	CATRLNAGWKQYF
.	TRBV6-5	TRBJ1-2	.	TGTGCCTGCAGTTACCTGAGGGGAGGCAGGGAAAGTGGTTACACCTTC	CACSYLRGGRESGYTF
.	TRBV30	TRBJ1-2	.	TGTGCCTGGAGCCTACAGCATTGGGACTATGGCTACACCTTC	CAWSLQHWDYGYTF
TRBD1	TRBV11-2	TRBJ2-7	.	TGTGCCAGCAGCATCGACCCACCGGGACAGAGAGGCTACGAGCAGTACTTC	CASSIDPPGQRGYEQYF
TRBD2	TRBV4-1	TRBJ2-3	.	TGCGCCAGCAGCCGAGGGGATGGGACTAGCGGGAGTGGCACAGATACGCAGTATTTT	CASSRGDGTSGSGTDTQYF
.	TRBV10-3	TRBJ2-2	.	TGTGCCATCAGTGCCTCGCCCCGGGTGGACACCGGGGAACTGTTTTTT	CAISASPRVDTGELFF
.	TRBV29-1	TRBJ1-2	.	.	CCSTGVLDYGCTF
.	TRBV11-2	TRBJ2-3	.	TGTGCCAGTAGCCAAGGAGCTCCAAGCACAGATACGCAGTATTTT	CASSQGAPSTDTQYF
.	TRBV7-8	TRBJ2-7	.	TGTGCCAGTTCAACTTCGGCAGGGTACTACGAGCAGTACTTC	CASSTSAGYYEQYF
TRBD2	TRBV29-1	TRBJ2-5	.	TGCAGCATTGAGGGGAGGCTAGCGGGAGGATCAAGGGGGCAAGAGACCCGGTACTTC	CSIEGRLAGGSRGQETRYF
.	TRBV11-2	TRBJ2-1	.	TGTGCCAGCAGTTTAAGTGATGCCTATGGGCAGTTCTTC	CASSLSDAYGQFF
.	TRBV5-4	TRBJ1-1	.	.	CTSSFGAGTANTEAFF
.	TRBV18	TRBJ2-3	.	TGTGCCAGCTCACCACCAACCACAGATACGCAGTATTTT	CASSPPTTDTQYF
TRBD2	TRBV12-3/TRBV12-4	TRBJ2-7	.	TGTGCCAGCAGGCCTACTAGCGGGAGGGCCTCCTACGAACAGTACTTC	CASRPTSGRASYEQYF
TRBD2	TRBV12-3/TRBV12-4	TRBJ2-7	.	TGTGCCACTAGTTTATTGGCGGGAGGGCCTCCCTACGAGCAGTACTTC	CATSLLAGGPPYEQYF
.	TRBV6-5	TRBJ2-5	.	TGTGCCGTTTCATCGTCCCGGGAAGAGACCCAGTACTTC	CAVSSSREETQYF
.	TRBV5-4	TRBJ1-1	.	TGTGCCAGCAGCTCTGGGGCCGGAACAGCGAACACTGAAGCTTTCTTT	CASSSGAGTANTEAFF
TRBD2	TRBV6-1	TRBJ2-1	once	TGTGCCAGCAGTGAGGGACTAGTTTCATACAATGAGCAGTTCTTC	CASSEGLVSYNEQFF
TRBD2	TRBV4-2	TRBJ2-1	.	TGTACCAGCAGTCAAGTACTAGCGGGAGTTGAGCAGTTCTTC	CTSSQVLAGVEQFF
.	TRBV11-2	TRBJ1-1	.	TGTGCCAGCAGCTCCCTGGAGAGGCCCAACACTGAAGCTTTCTTT	CASSSLERPNTEAFF
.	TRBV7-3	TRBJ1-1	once	TGTGCCAGCAGCTTAGAGATGAACACTGAAGCTTTCTTT	CASSLEMNTEAFF
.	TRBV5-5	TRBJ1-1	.	TGTGCCAGCAGCCGGGGCGGGGGGCGCGGGGCTGAAGCTTCCTTT	CASSRGGGRGAEASF
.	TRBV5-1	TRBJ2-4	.	TGCGCCAGCAGCTTATGGTACCGGGCTCCAACACAAGAAAACATTCAGTACTTC	CASSLWYRAPTQENIQYF
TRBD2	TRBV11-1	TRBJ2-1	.	TGTACCAGCAGCCCCCTGGGAGCGGGAAGGCCTCACAATGAGCAGTTCTTC	CTSSPLGAGRPHNEQFF
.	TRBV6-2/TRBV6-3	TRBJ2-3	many	TGTGCCAGCAGTTACTCGGTTGCCGGGATTTCCGCGACAGATACGCAGTATTTT	CASSYSVAGISATDTQYF
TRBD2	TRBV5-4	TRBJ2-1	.	TGTCCCAGCAGCTTGAGAGCGGGAGGGCGGAATGAGCAATTCTTC	CPSSLRAGGRNEQFF
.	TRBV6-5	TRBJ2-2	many	TGTGCCAGCAGAGCCAATGAAGGTCGGGGGGAGCTGTTTTTT	CASRANEGRGELFF
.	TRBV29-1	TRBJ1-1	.	TGCAGCGTTCTCGGCGCTGAATCTTTCTTT	CSVLGAESFF
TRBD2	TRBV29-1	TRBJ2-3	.	TGCAGCGTTGGGCCCACGGGGGGGCACACAGATACACTGTATTTT	CSVGPTGGHTDTLYF
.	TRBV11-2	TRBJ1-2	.	TGTGCCAGCAGCTACGGGACCCTCTATGGCTACACCTTC	CASSYGTLYGYTF
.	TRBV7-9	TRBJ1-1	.	TGTGACAGCAGCTTACAGAACACTGAAGCTTTCTTT	CDSSLQNTEAFF
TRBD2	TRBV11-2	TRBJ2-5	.	TGTGCCAGCAGGGCGACTAGCGGGAGGTCCCGTGAGACCCAGTACTTC	CASRATSGRSRETQYF
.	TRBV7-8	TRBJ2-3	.	TGTGCCAGCAGCTTAGGACTAGGGTCAGATACGCAGTATTTT	CASSLGLGSDTQYF
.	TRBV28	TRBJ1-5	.	TGTGCCAGCAGTTTTCTTCAGGTCCGGCCCCAGCATTTT	CASSFLQVRPQHF
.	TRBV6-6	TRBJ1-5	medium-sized	TGTGCCAGCAGTGGGGACGGTAGCAATCAGCCCCAGCATTTT	CASSGDGSNQPQHF
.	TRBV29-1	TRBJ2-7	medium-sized	TGCAGCGTTGAAGATCAAGAGGCCACCCCTTCCTACGAGCAGTACTTC	CSVEDQEATPSYEQYF
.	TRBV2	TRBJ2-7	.	TGTACCAGCTATATGGAAGACTACGAGCAGTACTTC	CTSYMEDYEQYF
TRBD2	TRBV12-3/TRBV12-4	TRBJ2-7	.	TGTGCCAGTAGTCCTCAACGCGGGACTAGGAAAGACGAGCAGTACTTC	CASSPQRGTRKDEQYF
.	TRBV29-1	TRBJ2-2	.	TGCAACGTTGGGCGAGCAGCACTGAACACCGGGGAGCTGTTTTTT	CNVGRAALNTGELFF
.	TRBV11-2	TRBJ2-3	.	TGTGCCAGCAGCCACATTAGCGACTTTGAGGATACGCAGTATTTT	CASSHISDFEDTQYF
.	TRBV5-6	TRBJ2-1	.	TGTGCCACCAGCTTGGAGGGCGGAAGTTCCTACAATGAGCAGTTCTTC	CATSLEGGSSYNEQFF
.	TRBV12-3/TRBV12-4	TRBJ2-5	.	TGTGCCAGCAGTTTGAGGATTAGCGCCTTCTTC	CASSLRISAFF
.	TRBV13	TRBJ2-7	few	TGTGCCAGCAGCTTAGGCAGGAACTTCCACGAGCAGTACTTC	CASSLGRNFHEQYF
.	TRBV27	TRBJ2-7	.	TGTGCCAGCAGCCGAGAGGCAGGCTACGAGCAGTACTTC	CASSREAGYEQYF